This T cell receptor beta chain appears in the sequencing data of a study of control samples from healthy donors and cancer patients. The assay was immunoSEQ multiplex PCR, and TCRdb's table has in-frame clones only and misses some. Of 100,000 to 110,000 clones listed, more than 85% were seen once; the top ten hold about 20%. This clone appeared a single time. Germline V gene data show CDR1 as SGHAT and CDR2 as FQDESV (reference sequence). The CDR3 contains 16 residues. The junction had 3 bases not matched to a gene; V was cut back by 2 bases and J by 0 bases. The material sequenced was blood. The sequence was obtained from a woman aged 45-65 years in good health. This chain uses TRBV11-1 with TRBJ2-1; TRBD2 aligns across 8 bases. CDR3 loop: CASSLQAGASYNEQFF. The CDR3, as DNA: TGTGCCAGCAGCTTACAAGCGGGAGCCTCCTACAATGAGCAGTTCTTC.